These T cell receptor beta chains were read from a single sample in a study of T cell clones after liver transplantation. TCRdb's table, derived via immunoSEQ multiplex PCR, lists solely in-frame clones and lacks some. The sample records 70,000 to 95,000 clones, around 78% being singletons. This material consisted of CD4+ T cells from blood, taken at the 22-month timepoint. These receptor sequences come from a human patient who received a liver transplant. Some T cells may have originated in the graft donor. The CDR3 runs from the conserved cysteine through the conserved F or W. The D gene is left open where the match is weak. Some rows mark clone size as missing; the rest say once, few, many or name a class of expanded clone.

d_gene: .; j_gene: TRBJ2-2; v_gene: TRBV2; abundance: .; CDR3aa: CASSGELRGTGELFF; CDR3nt: TGTGCCAGCAGTGGGGAACTGCGCGGCACCGGGGAGCTGTTTTTT
d_gene: .; j_gene: TRBJ1-5; v_gene: TRBV6-1; abundance: .; CDR3aa: CASSEAPNRWGNQPQHF; CDR3nt: TGTGCCAGCAGTGAAGCCCCTAACAGGTGGGGCAATCAGCCCCAGCATTTT
d_gene: TRBD1; j_gene: TRBJ1-2; v_gene: TRBV12-5; abundance: .; CDR3aa: CASGLEGQYGYTF; CDR3nt: TGTGCTAGTGGTTTGGAGGGACAGTATGGCTACACCTTC
d_gene: .; j_gene: TRBJ1-4; v_gene: TRBV5-5; abundance: .; CDR3aa: CASSLGTPGREKLFF; CDR3nt: TGTGCCAGCAGCTTGGGGACTCCGGGGAGGGAAAAACTGTTTTTT
d_gene: .; j_gene: TRBJ2-1; v_gene: TRBV5-4; abundance: .; CDR3aa: CASSLGLGDNEQFF; CDR3nt: TGTGCCAGCAGCTTGGGACTAGGTGACAATGAGCAGTTCTTC
d_gene: .; j_gene: TRBJ2-3; v_gene: TRBV5-5; abundance: .; CDR3aa: CASSLQGADTQYF; CDR3nt: TGTGCCAGCAGCTTGCAAGGGGCAGATACGCAGTATTTT
d_gene: TRBD2; j_gene: TRBJ2-3; v_gene: TRBV5-1; abundance: .; CDR3aa: CASRREGPNTDTQYF; CDR3nt: TGCGCCAGCCGCCGGGAGGGACCAAACACAGATACGCAGTATTTT
d_gene: .; j_gene: TRBJ2-1; v_gene: TRBV7-3; abundance: .; CDR3aa: CASSPGRSSYNEQFF; CDR3nt: TGTGCCAGCAGCCCCGGACGGTCCTCCTACAATGAGCAGTTCTTC
d_gene: TRBD1; j_gene: TRBJ2-7; v_gene: TRBV29-1; abundance: .; CDR3aa: CSVPGQGTYEQYF; CDR3nt: TGCAGCGTACCGGGACAGGGAACCTACGAGCAGTACTTC
d_gene: .; j_gene: TRBJ2-5; v_gene: TRBV5-5; abundance: .; CDR3aa: CASSSTRGETQYF; CDR3nt: TGTGCCAGCAGCTCGACTAGGGGTGAGACCCAGTACTTC
d_gene: .; j_gene: TRBJ1-1; v_gene: TRBV7-2; abundance: .; CDR3aa: CASSLATTTANTEAFF; CDR3nt: TGTGCCAGCAGCTTAGCGACCACGACAGCGAACACTGAAGCTTTCTTT
d_gene: .; j_gene: TRBJ2-7; v_gene: TRBV11-2; abundance: few; CDR3aa: CASSSLKGRPYEQYF; CDR3nt: TGTGCCAGCAGCTCGCTTAAGGGGAGGCCTTACGAGCAGTACTTC
d_gene: TRBD2; j_gene: TRBJ2-1; v_gene: TRBV25-1; abundance: once; CDR3aa: CASRSTTGGGYNEQFF; CDR3nt: TGTGCCAGCAGATCCACCACTGGCGGGGGATACAATGAGCAGTTCTTC
d_gene: TRBD1; j_gene: TRBJ2-1; v_gene: TRBV5-1; abundance: once; CDR3aa: CASSFQGASYNEQFF; CDR3nt: TGCGCCAGCAGCTTCCAGGGGGCGTCCTACAATGAGCAGTTCTTC
d_gene: .; j_gene: TRBJ1-2; v_gene: TRBV29-1; abundance: .; CDR3aa: CSAGGTGGANYGYTF; CDR3nt: TGCAGCGCAGGAGGGACGGGCGGTGCTAACTATGGCTACACCTTC
d_gene: TRBD2; j_gene: TRBJ2-1; v_gene: TRBV6-5; abundance: .; CDR3aa: CASQNSGRSNNEQFF; CDR3nt: TGTGCCAGCCAGAACAGCGGGAGGTCAAACAATGAGCAGTTCTTC
d_gene: TRBD1; j_gene: TRBJ1-2; v_gene: TRBV5-6; abundance: once; CDR3aa: CASSLVDREYGYTF; CDR3nt: TGTGCCAGCAGCTTGGTTGACAGGGAATATGGCTACACCTTC
d_gene: .; j_gene: TRBJ2-5; v_gene: TRBV5-1; abundance: .; CDR3aa: CASSYRGLGETQYF; CDR3nt: TGCGCCAGCAGCTACCGGGGCTTGGGGGAGACCCAGTACTTC
d_gene: .; j_gene: TRBJ1-2; v_gene: TRBV11-2; abundance: few; CDR3aa: CASSFAGSYGYTF; CDR3nt: TGTGCCAGCAGCTTCGCGGGAAGCTATGGCTACACCTTC
d_gene: .; j_gene: TRBJ1-5; v_gene: TRBV6-1; abundance: once; CDR3aa: CASSELRGNQPQHF; CDR3nt: TGTGCCAGCAGTGAACTGAGGGGGAATCAGCCCCAGCATTTT
d_gene: TRBD1; j_gene: TRBJ2-3; v_gene: TRBV10-3; abundance: once; CDR3aa: CAISKPGQVSTDTQYF; CDR3nt: TGTGCCATCAGTAAGCCCGGACAGGTAAGCACAGATACGCAGTATTTT
d_gene: .; j_gene: TRBJ2-2; v_gene: TRBV7-2; abundance: few; CDR3aa: CASSLNAQSTGELFF; CDR3nt: TGTGCCAGCAGCCTAAACGCTCAGAGCACCGGGGAGCTGTTTTTT
d_gene: .; j_gene: TRBJ2-7; v_gene: TRBV2; abundance: .; CDR3aa: CASRGGAGQYF; CDR3nt: TGTGCCAGTCGTGGGGGCGCGGGGCAGTACTTC
d_gene: .; j_gene: TRBJ1-2; v_gene: TRBV28; abundance: once; CDR3aa: CASSSRTATSVRIGYTF; CDR3nt: TGTGCCAGCAGTTCCAGGACAGCCACCTCAGTTCGCATTGGCTACACCTTC
d_gene: TRBD1; j_gene: TRBJ1-1; v_gene: TRBV2; abundance: .; CDR3aa: CAGTGGRGTEAFF; CDR3nt: TGTGCCGGGACAGGAGGCAGGGGCACTGAAGCTTTCTTT
d_gene: TRBD2; j_gene: TRBJ2-3; v_gene: TRBV7-9; abundance: .; CDR3aa: CASSLGQTSGNHRDTQYF; CDR3nt: TGTGCCAGCAGCTTAGGTCAAACTAGCGGGAACCATCGAGATACGCAGTATTTT
d_gene: .; j_gene: TRBJ2-5; v_gene: TRBV7-9; abundance: .; CDR3aa: CASSLAGETQYF; CDR3nt: TGTGCCAGCAGCTTAGCGGGAGAGACCCAGTACTTC
d_gene: .; j_gene: TRBJ1-2; v_gene: TRBV12-5; abundance: once; CDR3aa: CARPGLSLSPLGTF; CDR3nt: TGTGCTAGGCCGGGACTTTCTCTCTCCCCTTTGGGCACCTTC
d_gene: .; j_gene: TRBJ1-4; v_gene: TRBV29-1; abundance: many; CDR3aa: CSAWNSEHEKLFF; CDR3nt: TGCAGCGCCTGGAACAGTGAGCATGAAAAACTGTTTTTT
d_gene: TRBD2; j_gene: TRBJ2-5; v_gene: TRBV9; abundance: .; CDR3aa: CASSYLAGDQETQYF; CDR3nt: TGTGCCAGCAGCTACCTAGCGGGCGACCAAGAGACCCAGTACTTC
d_gene: TRBD2; j_gene: TRBJ2-7; v_gene: TRBV19; abundance: .; CDR3aa: CASSIIFQREDHEQYF; CDR3nt: TGTGCCAGTAGTATAATATTCCAGCGGGAGGACCACGAGCAGTACTTC
d_gene: TRBD1; j_gene: TRBJ2-1; v_gene: TRBV27; abundance: .; CDR3aa: CASSRRTGGSYNEQFF; CDR3nt: TGTGCCAGCAGTAGACGGACAGGGGGCTCCTACAATGAGCAGTTCTTC
d_gene: TRBD1; j_gene: TRBJ2-1; v_gene: TRBV7-9; abundance: .; CDR3aa: CASSSPRRQGANEQFF; CDR3nt: TGTGCCAGCAGCTCACCAAGAAGACAGGGTGCCAATGAGCAGTTCTTC
d_gene: .; j_gene: TRBJ2-3; v_gene: TRBV5-6; abundance: .; CDR3aa: CASSLGRATDTQYF; CDR3nt: TGTGCCAGCAGCTTAGGCCGAGCCACAGATACGCAGTATTTT
d_gene: .; j_gene: TRBJ1-2; v_gene: TRBV5-4; abundance: .; CDR3aa: CASSTPGAEGAGYTF; CDR3nt: TGTGCCAGCAGCACCCCCGGGGCAGAAGGGGCTGGCTACACCTTC
d_gene: .; j_gene: TRBJ1-1; v_gene: TRBV11-2; abundance: .; CDR3aa: CASSASSGAGTEAFF; CDR3nt: TGTGCCAGCAGCGCCTCATCAGGGGCAGGTACTGAAGCTTTCTTT
d_gene: .; j_gene: TRBJ2-1; v_gene: TRBV30; abundance: .; CDR3aa: CAWNWGSYNEQFF; CDR3nt: TGTGCCTGGAACTGGGGATCCTACAATGAGCAGTTCTTC
d_gene: .; j_gene: TRBJ2-7; v_gene: TRBV4-1; abundance: .; CDR3aa: CASSQAGANYEQYF; CDR3nt: TGCGCCAGCAGCCAAGCAGGGGCGAACTACGAGCAGTACTTC
d_gene: TRBD2; j_gene: TRBJ2-7; v_gene: TRBV5-6; abundance: .; CDR3aa: CASSLALAGGPSYEQYF; CDR3nt: TGTGCCAGCAGCTTAGCTTTAGCGGGGGGTCCGTCCTACGAGCAGTACTTC
d_gene: TRBD1; j_gene: TRBJ1-1; v_gene: TRBV11-2; abundance: .; CDR3aa: CASSLTGGTEAFF; CDR3nt: TGTGCCAGCAGCCTGACAGGGGGCACTGAAGCTTTCTTT
d_gene: .; j_gene: TRBJ2-3; v_gene: TRBV6-1; abundance: once; CDR3aa: CASSEMSNPRTDTQYF; CDR3nt: TGTGCCAGCAGTGAAATGAGCAACCCACGCACAGATACGCAGTATTTT
d_gene: TRBD2; j_gene: TRBJ2-5; v_gene: TRBV25-1; abundance: .; CDR3aa: CASSRAGGNKETQYF; CDR3nt: TGTGCCAGCAGTCGAGCGGGGGGGAACAAAGAGACCCAGTACTTC
d_gene: TRBD1; j_gene: TRBJ1-6; v_gene: TRBV6-1; abundance: .; CDR3aa: CASSEGRGVPLHF; CDR3nt: TGTGCCAGCAGTGAGGGCAGGGGGGTACCCCTCCACTTT
d_gene: TRBD2; j_gene: TRBJ2-1; v_gene: TRBV7-2; abundance: .; CDR3aa: CASSSTGGRNEQFF; CDR3nt: TGTGCCAGCAGCTCGACGGGAGGCCGGAATGAGCAGTTCTTC
d_gene: .; j_gene: TRBJ2-3; v_gene: TRBV29-1; abundance: .; CDR3aa: CSVEGSGVDAQYF; CDR3nt: TGCAGCGTTGAAGGGTCGGGGGTTGATGCGCAGTATTTT
d_gene: .; j_gene: TRBJ2-1; v_gene: TRBV7-2; abundance: .; CDR3aa: CASSYKETNEQFF; CDR3nt: TGTGCCAGCAGCTACAAGGAGACGAATGAGCAGTTCTTC
d_gene: .; j_gene: TRBJ2-2; v_gene: TRBV11-3; abundance: few; CDR3aa: CASSAGLDTGELFF; CDR3nt: TGTGCCAGCAGCGCAGGGTTGGACACCGGGGAGCTGTTTTTT
d_gene: .; j_gene: TRBJ1-1; v_gene: TRBV7-2; abundance: .; CDR3aa: CASSLEGRDKAFF; CDR3nt: TGTGCCAGCAGCTTAGAGGGGCGGGACAAAGCTTTCTTT
d_gene: TRBD1; j_gene: TRBJ1-1; v_gene: TRBV11-1; abundance: .; CDR3aa: CASSFRQGANTEAFF; CDR3nt: TGTGCCAGCAGCTTCCGACAGGGGGCGAACACTGAAGCTTTCTTT